Listed below are T cell receptor beta chains from one sample, sequenced in a study of blood T cell repertoires in COVID-19. TCRdb's copy holds only in-frame clones and misses some; the assay was immunoSEQ multiplex PCR. Here the sample spans approximately 140,000 clones, roughly 90% being singletons. Input material: PBMCs or T cells enriched from blood (not recorded which). The receptors originated from a woman between 40 and 50 years old who had been exposed to COVID-19. The CDR3 runs from the conserved cysteine through the conserved F or W. A D gene is named only where the DNA matches it firmly. Expanded clones get a size class; other rows say once, few or many, or leave the size out.

v_gene	j_gene	d_gene	abundance	CDR3nt	CDR3aa
TRBV7-9	TRBJ2-7	TRBD1	NA	TGTGCCAGCAGCCCGGGGACAGGGTTCGAGCAGTACTTC	CASSPGTGFEQYF
TRBV5-4	TRBJ2-7	TRBD2	once	TGTGCCAGCAGCTTGAGTCGCGGGGGACCGAGCTCCTACGAGCAGTACTTC	CASSLSRGGPSSYEQYF
TRBV6-5	TRBJ2-7	NA	NA	TGTGCCAGCAGCCCCTCCCAGAGGTCCTACGAGCAGTACTTC	CASSPSQRSYEQYF
TRBV28	TRBJ2-5	NA	NA	TGTGCCAGCAGTTTGGGCTGGGGGAGGGAGACCCAGTACTTC	CASSLGWGRETQYF
TRBV18	TRBJ1-2	NA	NA	TGTGCCAGCTCACCGGGGGGGAAGAGTAACTATGGCTACACCTTC	CASSPGGKSNYGYTF
TRBV27	TRBJ1-5	NA	NA	TGTGCCAGCAGTTTCAGAGGTGATCAGCCCCAGCATTTT	CASSFRGDQPQHF
TRBV5-1	TRBJ1-4	TRBD1	NA	TGCGCCAGCAGCTTGCCCCGACAGGGGGCAAGTGAAAAACTGTTTTTT	CASSLPRQGASEKLFF
TRBV4-1	TRBJ1-1	TRBD1	NA	TGCGCCAGCAGCCAAGTGCAGGGGGCGGGGGCTTTCTTT	CASSQVQGAGAFF
TRBV5-1	TRBJ1-4	NA	NA	TGCGCCAGCAGCCTGAGAGAGGGTAATGAAAAACTGTTTTTT	CASSLREGNEKLFF
TRBV13	TRBJ1-1	NA	NA	TGTGCCAGCAGGCGGGTCACTGAAGCTTTCTTT	CASRRVTEAFF